The entry below describes one TCR beta chain. The antigen remains undetermined. The sample is drawn from a study of T cell responses to AZD1222 COVID-19 vaccine. The J segment lost 5 bases and the V segment lost 4 bases, leaving 7 bases of the junction unmatched. This CDR3 contains 15 residues. Germline CDR1 is SGHKS and CDR2 is YYEKEE (reference sequence). Overall study findings and caveats: Donors were mostly white British, more females; clonal diversity possibly underestimated. None of the repertoires were sampled until the peak T cell response had passed. Just six or seven AZD1222 recipients tested seropositive at baseline. The span of vaccine-associated CD4 TCRs extended across spike, with dominance at 160-218 and 743-854.

The protocol was immunoSEQ multiplex PCR, while the TCRdb copy is restricted to in-frame clones and leaves out a portion. Of roughly 72,000 clones detected, approximately 88% appear once; the ten largest clones hold 10%. Sequences were derived from peripheral blood, sampled 28 days after the second dose of the MenACWY control vaccine. The V gene is TRBV5-5, the J gene TRBJ2-1; TRBD1 agrees at 9 bases. The receptor was derived from an adult who received the MenACWY meningococcal vaccine as a control. The CDR3 nucleotides read TGTGCCAGCAGCCTAGGGACAGGGAGAAACAATGAGCAGTTCTTC. Translation gives CASSLGTGRNNEQFF.